This T cell receptor (beta chain) is drawn from a study of a mutant IDH1 vaccine in newly diagnosed glioma. Study-wide background: Patients were given eight vaccinations, scheduled in weeks 1, 3, 5, 7, 11, 15, 19 and 23. It was radiotherapy, temozolomide, or both that patients received previously, with most receiving both.

The germline V gene has CDR1 SGHTA and CDR2 FQGNSA. This CDR3 has 14 residues. The germline V and J ends were trimmed by 3 bases and 0 bases, with 8 bases remaining between them. Assay used: immunoSEQ multiplex PCR; TCRdb lists only in-frame clones, some missing. The sample has 40,000 or so clones; approximately 89% are singletons. A note on this clone: The antigen is unknown.

Specified time point: week 5, during vaccination. Vaccination used 300 ug of mutant IDH1 20-mer peptide per dose, with topical imiquimod. The TCR originated in a man aged 45-65 years with glioma. This chain connects TRBV7-2 to TRBJ2-5; D not resolved. Sample: PBMCs, taken from a glioma patient whose treatment included an IDH1 peptide vaccine. As DNA, the CDR3 is TGTGCCAGCAGCTTTGGCGGATACCAAGAGACCCAGTACTTC. Translation gives CASSFGGYQETQYF.